The clone carrying this T cell receptor (beta chain) was seen once. J was trimmed by 5 bases and V by 4 bases; bases with no gene match: 7. The CDR3 totals 14 residues. Germline loops: CDR1 MNHEY, CDR2 SMNVEV (reference sequence). Original methodology: Reference gene primer amplification gave nucleated cell count estimates. Sequencing used immunoSEQ multiplex PCR; TCRdb keeps in-frame clones, though not all of them. V, J and clone size were drawn from that table, and D and trimming were deduced from the DNA. The data contain 100,000 or so clones, about four fifths of them seen just once; the ten biggest clones take up approximately 15%. This record belongs to a study of blood T cell repertoires in COVID-19.

Sequencing was carried out using peripheral blood. The TCR sequence derives from a woman older than 75 with acute or convalescent COVID-19. This chain links TRBV27 with TRBJ2-5, with 7 bases lining up with TRBD1. CDR3 DNA sequence: TGTGCCAGCAGTTACAGGGGCGGCTGGGAGACCCAGTACTTC. Residues: CASSYRGGWETQYF.